This T cell receptor beta chain was sequenced in a study of shared clonotypes between healthy human individuals. Study-level background: Three plates each covered CD4 naive and memory; CD8 naive two, CD8 memory one.

This clone showed up just once. The antigen remains undetermined. Trimming cost V 6 bases and J 9 bases, with 15 bases left between them. This CDR3 region has 13 residues. Germline assignment: CDR1 LNHDA and CDR2 SQIVND (reference sequence). Sequenced by immunoSEQ multiplex PCR; TCRdb stores in-frame clones only, minus some. The sample holds millions of clones, over 85% seen once. Healthy HIV-negative adults with no recent acute infections or vaccinations were recruited as donors. Study conclusions and caveats: Inspection by rarefaction showed sorted-subset sequencing to be incomplete despite large depth. Sequencing depth was expected to affect clonotype sharing among donors.

The V call is TRBV19, the J call TRBJ2-1; tentative D call: TRBD2 (5 bases). Sequencing used naive CD4+ T cells sorted from blood. This sample's subset: CD45RA+ positively selected. The TCR originated in a young man in good health. In DNA form, the CDR3 reads TGTGCCAGTAGCTTGTTGACTATCGGTGAGCAGTTCTTC. Translating gives CASSLLTIGEQFF.